The 20 T cell receptor beta chains presented below share a single source sample, sequenced in a study of cytomegalovirus exposure and HLA in healthy donors. A multiplex PCR was run with 60 Vbeta primers and 13 Jbeta primers. The method was immunoSEQ multiplex PCR; TCRdb's version includes in-frame clones alone and lacks a portion of them. This sample has fewer than 200,000 clones; less than 75% occur once, and the top ten carry over 1.2%. The sequenced material came from PBMCs. These receptor sequences come from a girl under 18 in good health and CMV-seronegative.

V is TRBV29-1 and J is TRBJ2-7; 13 nucleotides match TRBD2. This CDR3 contains 16 residues. J was trimmed by 2 bases and V by 5 bases; bases with no gene match: 9. From germline, CDR1 is SQVTM and CDR2 ANQGSEA. In DNA form, the CDR3 reads TGCAGCGTTAAACAGACTAGCGGGGGGCTCACCTACGAGCAGTACTTC. Its protein is CSVKQTSGGLTYEQYF.

There are a few counts of this clone. The chain employs TRBV16 and TRBJ1-1; no clear D gene. Germline V CDR1 and CDR2: KGHSY, FQNENV. The CDR3 is 13 amino acids. V was trimmed by 0 bases and J by 5 bases, leaving 7 bases between them. CDR3 amino acids: CASSQSTRTEAFF. The CDR3 coding sequence is TGTGCCAGCAGCCAATCGACGAGGACTGAAGCTTTCTTT.

This clone has more than one count but fewer than ten. The chain combines TRBV9 with TRBJ1-1; 9 bases map to TRBD1. Germline CDR1 reads SGDLS; CDR2 reads YYNGEE. V was pared by 1 base and J by 3 bases, with 4 bases of the junction left unmatched. The CDR3 contains 15 residues. DNA of the CDR3: TGTGCCAGCAGCGTATTCGGGACAGGGCACACTGAAGCTTTCTTT. It translates to CASSVFGTGHTEAFF. Combining the CDR3 with reference TRBV9 and TRBJ1-1 gives the whole variable domain DSGVTQTPKHLITATGQRVTLRCSPRSGDLSVYWYQQSLDQGLQFLIQYYNGEERAKGNILERFSAQQFPDLHSELNLSSLELGDSALYFCASSVFGTGHTEAFFGQGTRLTVV.

Only a few counts were recorded for this clone. V usage is TRBV4-1 and J usage is TRBJ1-1; a possible D gene is TRBD1 (5 bases). The germline V and J ends were trimmed by 1 base and 2 bases, with 11 bases remaining between them. The CDR3 consists of 15 residues. The germline gives CDR1 MGHRA, CDR2 YSYEKL. Here the CDR3 reads CASSQGQTYNTEAFF. The CDR3 DNA reads TGCGCCAGCAGCCAAGGACAGACTTATAACACTGAAGCTTTCTTT.

The V gene is TRBV11-1, the J gene TRBJ1-6; 9 nucleotides line up with TRBD1. CDR1 is SGHAT and CDR2 is FQDESV in the germline V gene (reference sequence). V shed 3 bases and J 10 bases; nucleotides not matched to a gene: 7. The CDR3 covers 15 residues. CDR3 sequence: CASSLVGQGESPLHF. The CDR3 DNA reads TGTGCCAGCAGCTTGGTGGGACAGGGTGAATCACCCCTCCACTTT.

The V and J genes are TRBV7-3 and TRBJ1-2; D remains ambiguous. CDR1 and CDR2 (germline): SGHTA, FQGTGA. CDR3 length: 14 amino acids. V lost 5 bases, J lost 3 bases, and 13 bases lay in between. The CDR3 here is CASSPDPGDYGYTF. As DNA, the CDR3 is TGTGCCAGCAGCCCCGACCCTGGAGACTATGGCTACACCTTC.

The chain has TRBV27 and TRBJ2-2; D gene unclear. Trimming stripped 5 bases from V and 6 bases from J, with 7 bases between. CDR1 and CDR2 from the germline V gene are MNHEY and SMNVEV (reference sequence). The CDR3 has 12 amino acids. The CDR3 DNA is TGTGCCAGCAGTCCTGTAGCCGGGGAGCTGTTTTTT. Protein: CASSPVAGELFF.

This chain links TRBV10-2 with TRBJ1-6; no reliable D call. In germline, CDR1 is WSHSY, CDR2 SAAADI. The length of the CDR3 is 15 residues. Trimming cost V 4 bases and J 0 bases, with 7 bases left between them. This CDR3 is CASSVLSSYNSPLHF. CDR3 nucleotides: TGCGCCAGCAGTGTTCTAAGCTCCTATAATTCACCCCTCCACTTT.

This chain uses TRBV25-1 with TRBJ1-2; maybe TRBD1 (5 bases). This CDR3 has 13 residues. Germline CDR1 MGHDK, CDR2 SYGVNS. V lost 6 bases, J lost 3 bases, and 11 bases lay in between. This CDR3 is CASSLTEDYGYTF. The CDR3 DNA follows: TGTGCCAGCAGCTTGACAGAGGACTATGGCTACACCTTC.

The count of this clone is one. This chain joins TRBV7-6 and TRBJ2-1; D is perhaps TRBD1 (7 bases). CDR3 length: 17 amino acids. The V gene lost 1 base and the J gene lost 0 bases, with 13 bases spanning the gap. Germline assignment: CDR1 SGHVS and CDR2 FNYEAQ. CDR3: CASSLGRGLSSYNEQFF. The DNA for the CDR3 is TGTGCCAGCAGCTTAGGGAGGGGGCTAAGCTCCTACAATGAGCAGTTCTTC.

The chain carries TRBV5-4 and TRBJ2-3, with 7 bases identical to TRBD2. CDR3 size: 15 residues. With 4 bases clipped from V and 4 bases from J, the junction kept 9 bases outside the gene matches. Germline values: CDR1 SGHNT, CDR2 YYREEE (reference sequence). The chain's CDR3 is CASSPTGGGADTQYF. The CDR3 DNA sequence: TGTGCCAGCAGCCCTACGGGCGGGGGAGCAGATACGCAGTATTTT.

The chain joins TRBV4-1 to TRBJ2-1, with D possibly being TRBD1 (6 bases). CDR1 MGHRA and CDR2 YSYEKL come from the germline V gene. The CDR3 contains 14 residues. V shed 1 base and J shed 9 bases, with 13 bases lying between them. CDR3 bases: TGCGCCAGCAGCCAAGTAGGGGGTCCCGGTGAGCAGTTCTTC. This gives the protein CASSQVGGPGEQFF.

This chain uses TRBV7-9 with TRBJ1-2, with 10 bases matching TRBD1. This CDR3 is 12 amino acids long. V lost 7 bases and J lost 8; bases outside the gene matches: 4. Germline CDR1 reads SEHNR; CDR2 reads FQNEAQ (reference sequence). For the CDR3, the DNA is TGTGCCAGCACCGGGACAGGGGACGGCTACACCTTC. Amino acids: CASTGTGDGYTF.

The gene calls are TRBV7-9 and TRBJ1-1, with D tentatively TRBD1 (6 bases). Per germline, CDR1 SEHNR and CDR2 FQNEAQ (reference sequence). The CDR3 has 13 residues. Trimming shortened V by 1 base and J by 5 bases, and 8 bases separated the two germline ends. Written as DNA, the CDR3 is TGTGCCAGCAGCTTAGAGAGGGGGACTGAAGCTTTCTTT. It specifies CASSLERGTEAFF.

The chain carries TRBV27 and TRBJ2-7; 10 bases align to TRBD1. With V trimmed by 2 bases and J by 3 bases, 4 bases remained unmatched. The V gene's germline CDR1 is MNHEY and CDR2 SMNVEV (reference sequence). The CDR3 contains 15 residues. CDR3 coding DNA: TGTGCCAGCAGTTTACCGGGACAGGGGTACTACGAGCAGTACTTC. Protein product: CASSLPGQGYYEQYF.

DNA for the CDR3: TGTGCCAGCAGCCCCCGGACAGGGGGAGGCGAGCAGTACTTC. Amino acid sequence: CASSPRTGGGEQYF. The gene calls are TRBV7-8 and TRBJ2-7; TRBD1 matches 10 bases. Germline V CDR1 and CDR2: SGHVS, FQNEAQ. There are 14 residues in the CDR3. The ends lost 5 bases at V and 6 bases at J; junction bases unmatched: 7.

In this sample, this clone turned up once. The J gene is TRBJ1-1, the V gene TRBV27; 11 bases line up with TRBD1. V dropped 3 bases and J dropped 0; count of bases not matched to a gene: 18. Germline V gene lookup returns CDR1 MNHEY and CDR2 SMNVEV (reference sequence). The CDR3 loop spans 21 amino acids. The CDR3 protein is CASSFSWTGGHYWPMNTEAFF. The CDR3 DNA reads as TGTGCCAGCAGTTTTTCCTGGACAGGGGGCCATTACTGGCCCATGAACACTGAAGCTTTCTTT.

The genes are TRBV28 and TRBJ1-2; no clear D. Germline V lookup: CDR1 MDHEN, CDR2 SYDVKM. This CDR3 region has 14 residues. Trimming took off 2 bases at V and 4 bases at J, with 11 bases between the two ends. The CDR3 DNA sequence: TGTGCCAGCAGTTTACGAGGTATCGGCTATGGCTACACCTTC. Its translation: CASSLRGIGYGYTF.

This clone was found a few times. V usage is TRBV29-1 and J usage is TRBJ1-5; TRBD1 matches at 10 bases. The CDR3 sequence is 16 residues long. V lost 6 bases to trimming and J lost 6 bases; unmatched junction nucleotides: 14. CDR1 SQVTM and CDR2 ANQGSEA come from the germline V gene. CDR3: CSVGGGTGDSAQPQHF. The CDR3 DNA reads as TGCAGCGTGGGAGGGGGGACAGGGGATTCGGCTCAGCCCCAGCATTTT. The full variable domain, completed using reference TRBV29-1 and TRBJ1-5, is SAVISQKPSRDICQRGTSLTIQCQVDSQVTMMFWYRQQPGQSLTLIATANQGSEATYESGFVIDKFPISRPNLTFSTLTVSNMSPEDSSIYLCSVGGGTGDSAQPQHFGDGTRLSIL.

The chain carries TRBV19 and TRBJ1-6; D is possibly TRBD1 (6 bases). V lost 6 bases, J lost 10 bases, and 19 bases lay in between. Germline lookup yields CDR1 LNHDA and CDR2 SQIVND (reference sequence). This CDR3 comprises 15 residues. This CDR3 is CASSPVPRGDSPLHF. CDR3 nucleotides: TGTGCCAGTAGCCCGGTCCCCAGGGGAGACTCACCCCTCCACTTT.